This entry concerns a single T cell receptor beta chain. This entry comes from a study of blood T cell repertoires in COVID-19. Turning to the study itself: Acute and convalescent COVID-19 samples came from the United States, Italy and Spain. PBMCs, B-cell-depleted T cells, or T cells provided the cDNA or gDNA that made up the material.

V lost 4 bases to trimming and J lost 6 bases; unmatched junction nucleotides: 7. In germline, CDR1 is SGHTA, CDR2 FQGNSA. The CDR3 is 15 amino acids. As originally analysed: Amplifying reference gene primers gave estimates of nucleated cell counts. The table came from immunoSEQ multiplex PCR; TCRdb's copy has only in-frame clones and leaves some out. That table furnishes V, J and clone size, whereas the DNA furnished D and trimming. The table lists roughly 99,000 clones, under 95% of them singletons. The chain couples TRBV7-2 to TRBJ1-5, with TRBD1 matching 9 bases. The sequence derives from a woman in her twenties or thirties with acute or convalescent COVID-19. The material sequenced was peripheral blood. CDR3 bases: TGTGCCAGCAGCTCTACAGGGGGCGCGAGTCAGCCCCAGCATTTT. It yields the protein CASSSTGGASQPQHF.